This TCR beta chain is drawn from a study of blood T cell repertoires in COVID-19. How the authors handled the data: Using reference gene primer amplification, nucleated cell counts were estimated. Profiling relied on immunoSEQ multiplex PCR, and the TCRdb table lists in-frame clones only, not all of them. D and trimming come from the DNA, and the V and J calls and clone size come from that table. Here the sample spans 300,000 to 350,000 clones, roughly 85% being singletons. Germline values: CDR1 ENHRY, CDR2 SYGVKD. V shed 7 bases and J shed 4 bases, with 13 bases lying between them. The CDR3 has 13 residues. Enrollees, roughly 18 to 90 years old, lived in about two dozen US areas. Self-reported history from a screening survey and questionnaire set each donor's cohort.

Sample: PBMCs or T cells enriched from blood (not recorded which). The rearrangement links TRBV10-3 to TRBJ1-2; D perhaps matches TRBD1 (6 bases). This clonotype was sampled from a young man who had recovered from COVID-19. CDR3 nucleotides: TGTGCCATCAAGGATGGCAGGGGCTATGGCTACACCTTC. Translated, it gives CAIKDGRGYGYTF.